This entry features one T cell receptor (beta chain) sequence. It has no known antigen specificity. No clone much larger than this one lies a single base away; base qualities are absent. The immunoSEQ Assay was used to immunosequence TCRbeta CDR3 regions from genomic DNA. Before high-throughput sequencing, the genomic DNA was amplified using bias-controlled multiplex PCR. In the authors' own workflow: To quantify the absolute abundance of each unique TCRbeta CDR3 region, the sequences were collapsed and filtered. Clonality, defined as 1 minus Pielou's evenness, was calculated using productive rearrangements only. Tumor T-cell fraction was calculated by normalizing TCRbeta template counts to usable DNA, which was estimated from several housekeeping genes. Clones with significantly greater frequencies in on-treatment versus baseline samples were identified using a previously published method. TCRdb holds this immuneACCESS table with in-frame rearrangements only. Some clones are missing; in checked studies, unresolved V genes explain under half, and the rest has no known cause. The V and J calls and the clone size are those of that table, but D and trimming were determined from the DNA. This sample has roughly 20,000 clones in its table, and around 70% of those were observed once. Roughly 5.2% of the sample goes to the ten largest clones.

These data belong to a study of sequential checkpoint blockade in melanoma (dated by TCRdb to the late 2010s). For context, the study as a whole: Using 1:1 randomization, the trial assigned patients either to first-line nivolumab followed by ipilimumab (arm A) or to ipilimumab followed by nivolumab (arm B). For fewer than 25 patients, matched tumor biopsies were taken both before treatment and at week 13, after single-agent nivolumab (arm A) or ipilimumab (arm B). Around three quarters of the matched pre- and post-treatment tumor biopsy pairs came from the same lesion. Maintenance nivolumab was given following each of the two trial sequences. TCRbeta immunosequencing was performed on DNA from 91 pretreatment melanoma tumor samples. Overall study results and their limits: Small sample sizes and reduced statistical power limited the within-arm analyses of tumor T-cell fraction. Tumor T-cell fraction and clonality were found to correlate with PD-L1 staining and CD8+ T-cell counts but not with mutational load. In the nivolumab-first arm (arm A), an association was found between pretreatment tumor TIL clonality and response (P = .04). Clinical benefit was about 30 times more likely to be achieved by patients whose tumor T-cell fraction and clonality increased by week 13. The response-prediction model combining TCR metrics and mutation burden needs validation in larger, independent patient cohorts.

The treatment or condition label, as the study defines it: randomized to nivolumab then ipilimumab (arm A) or the reverse (arm B). Prior DNA-damaging chemotherapy had not been received by any trial patient. Samples were obtained from patients with melanoma enrolled in CheckMate 064, a randomized, open-label phase II trial of sequential checkpoint blockade. Genomic DNA from formalin-fixed paraffin-embedded (FFPE) tissue samples served as the input for tumor TCR sequencing. The receptor's source is a human donor with melanoma. Sequencing was performed on tumor tissue (inferred from file names), taken from a patient given nivolumab and ipilimumab in sequence.

For the CDR3, the sequence is CASSSLNEQFF. The DNA sequence follows: TGTGCCAGCAGTTCCCTCAATGAGCAGTTCTTC. The chain is assembled from TRBV6-4 and TRBJ2-1; the D gene cannot be named for sure. V and J are truncated by 5 bases and 6 bases respectively, leaving an intervening sequence of 5 bases. The CDR3 runs 11 amino acids, cysteine and phenylalanine included. Just the 33-base CDR3 DNA is kept, in frame starting at base 1. The germline V gene yields MRHNA for CDR1 and SNTAGT for CDR2.